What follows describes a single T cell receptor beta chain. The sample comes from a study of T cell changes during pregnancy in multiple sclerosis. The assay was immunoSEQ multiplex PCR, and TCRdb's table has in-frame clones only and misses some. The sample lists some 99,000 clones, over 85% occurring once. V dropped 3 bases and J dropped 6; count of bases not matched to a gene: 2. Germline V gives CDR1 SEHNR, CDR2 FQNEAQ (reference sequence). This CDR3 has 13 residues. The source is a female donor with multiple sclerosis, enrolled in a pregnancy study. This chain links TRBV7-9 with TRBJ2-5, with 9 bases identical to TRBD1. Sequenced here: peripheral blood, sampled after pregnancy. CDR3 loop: CASSFDRGKTQYF. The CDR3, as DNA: TGTGCCAGCAGCTTTGACAGGGGGAAGACCCAGTACTTC.